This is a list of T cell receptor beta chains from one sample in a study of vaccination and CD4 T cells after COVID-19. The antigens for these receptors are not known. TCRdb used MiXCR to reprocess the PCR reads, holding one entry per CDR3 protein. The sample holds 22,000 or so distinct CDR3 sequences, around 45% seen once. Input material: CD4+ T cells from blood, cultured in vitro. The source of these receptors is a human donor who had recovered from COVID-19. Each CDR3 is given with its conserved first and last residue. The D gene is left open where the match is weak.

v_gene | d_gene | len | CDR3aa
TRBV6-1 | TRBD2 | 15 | CASSRAGGQGETQYF
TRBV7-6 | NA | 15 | CASSLGGVGNQPQHF
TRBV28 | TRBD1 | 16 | CASSLLAGQGNQPQHF
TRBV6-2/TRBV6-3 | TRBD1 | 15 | CASSSPGTVSYEQYF
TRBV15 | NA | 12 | CATSRDQDTQYF
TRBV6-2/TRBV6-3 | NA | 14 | CASKARKLDSPLHF
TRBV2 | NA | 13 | CASRIRQITEAFF
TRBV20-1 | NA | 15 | CSARAVGSSYNEQFF
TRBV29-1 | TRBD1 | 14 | CSVDDGQGKGGYTF
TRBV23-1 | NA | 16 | CASSQWDGNSNQPQHF
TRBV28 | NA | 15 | CASSLVLGGDTEAFF
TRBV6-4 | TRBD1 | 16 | CASSDPAMTGGGGYTF
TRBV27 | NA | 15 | CASSYGRSPNTEAFF
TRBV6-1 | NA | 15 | CASTKAKGLNTEAFF
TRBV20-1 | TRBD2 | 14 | CSAREAGVGDTQYF
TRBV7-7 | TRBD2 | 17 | CASSSPWGGEILDTQYF
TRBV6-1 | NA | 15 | CAISFPEVFNQPQHF
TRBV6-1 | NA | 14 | CASSDWSSYNEQFF
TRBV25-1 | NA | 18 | CASSEAPFSSFGGNEQFF
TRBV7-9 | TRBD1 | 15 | CASSRTGPRTDTQYF
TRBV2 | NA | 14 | CASRVQGINTEAFF
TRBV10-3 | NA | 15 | CAISESGPGDQPQHF
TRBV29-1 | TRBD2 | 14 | CSVHKGLAVNEQFF
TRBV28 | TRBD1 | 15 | CASRLTGVSTDTQYF
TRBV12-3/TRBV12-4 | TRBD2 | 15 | CASSAGTSGRNEQFF
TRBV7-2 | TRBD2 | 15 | CASSLSGRAADTQYF
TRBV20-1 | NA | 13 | CSARRAGLYEQYF
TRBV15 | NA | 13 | CATSRPNTGELFF
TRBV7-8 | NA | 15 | CASTLNGGTNYGYTF
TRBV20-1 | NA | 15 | CSARGDSRSSYEQYF
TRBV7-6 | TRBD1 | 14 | CASSLTGAQETQYF
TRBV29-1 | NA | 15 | CSVVVIVTGNYEQYF
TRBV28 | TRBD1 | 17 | CASIPGERTGGNYGYTF
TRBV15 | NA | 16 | CATSRDSRGSTDTQYF
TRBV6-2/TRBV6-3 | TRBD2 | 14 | CASMGLAGFNEQFF
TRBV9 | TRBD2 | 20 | CASSVATGGRAGRSTDTQYF
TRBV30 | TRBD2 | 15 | CAWSAWGRAYNEQFF
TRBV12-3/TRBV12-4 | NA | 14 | CASSWNRAYYEQYF
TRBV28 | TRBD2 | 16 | CASRRSGRGSYNEQFF
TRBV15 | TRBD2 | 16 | CATSQTSGGTTYEQYF
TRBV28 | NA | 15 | CASLSRGFPNYGYTF
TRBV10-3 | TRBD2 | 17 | CAISQSGRATLRETQYF
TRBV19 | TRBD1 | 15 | CASSIWTGGAGELFF
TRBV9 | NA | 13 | CASSQGSLDTQYF
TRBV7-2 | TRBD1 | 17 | CASSLEFSRGRTGELFF
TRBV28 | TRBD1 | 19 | CASSLYMTGRVPSATEAFF
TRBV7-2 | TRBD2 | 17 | CASSNRGLALSTDTQYF
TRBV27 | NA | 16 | CASSLNNRGGSYEQYF
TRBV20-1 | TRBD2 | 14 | CSALSGSRTDTQYF
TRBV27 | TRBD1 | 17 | CASSPRTGRHDNYGYTF
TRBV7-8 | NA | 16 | CASSSNSVYSNQPQHF
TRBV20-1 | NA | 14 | CSGRDGSSYNEQFF
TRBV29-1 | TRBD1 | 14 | CSVESRQGRHEQYF
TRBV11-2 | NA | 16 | CASSPGSGRPNYGYTF